This T cell receptor (beta chain) is drawn from a study of T cell changes during pregnancy in multiple sclerosis. This CDR3 region has 15 residues. The trim removed 4 bases at V and 3 bases at J, leaving 8 bases unmatched. Germline loops: CDR1 SEHNR, CDR2 FQNEAQ (reference sequence). The table came from immunoSEQ multiplex PCR; TCRdb's copy has only in-frame clones and leaves some out. There are 70,000 to 80,000 clones in the sample; roughly 92% occur only once, and about 4% lies in the top ten. The receptor comes from a female donor in good health, enrolled as a control in a pregnancy study. V is TRBV7-9 and J is TRBJ2-7, with TRBD1 matching over 8 bases. The sample consisted of peripheral blood, taken after pregnancy. DNA for the CDR3: TGTGCCAGCAGCTCGGACAGGGATAGGGGCTACGAGCAGTACTTC. Amino acid sequence: CASSSDRDRGYEQYF.